This T cell receptor beta chain was identified during a study of CD8 T cells in ankylosing spondylitis. Points from the study as a whole: Made up of several highly homologous variants, a TCR beta motif appeared characteristic of ankylosing spondylitis blood. Disease-linked clones reportedly showed significant enrichment in matched ankylosing spondylitis synovial fluid.

In this sample, this clonotype turned up a few times. Its antigen is undetermined. Germline-derived CDR1 and CDR2 are SGHAT and FQNNGV. V was clipped by 4 bases and J by 4 bases; unmatched bases: 11. The CDR3 contains 18 residues. Scientists made TCR beta libraries using quantitative 5'-RACE with molecular barcodes. TCRdb reanalysed the 5' RACE reads using MiXCR and keeps one entry per CDR3 protein. The sample lists 220,000 or so distinct CDR3 sequences; roughly a tenth were seen once. The sequenced sample was blood, either unsorted or a sorted T cell fraction (not recorded which). The sequence was obtained from a male donor with ankylosing spondylitis or in good health (not recorded which). V usage is TRBV11-2 and J usage is TRBJ2-1, with 12 bases identical to TRBD2. CDR3 in DNA: TGTGCCAGCAGCTCTGATATTTCTAGCGGGGGGGCTTACAATGAGCAGTTCTTC. Protein product: CASSSDISSGGAYNEQFF.